The text below deals with one T cell receptor (beta chain). Its matching antigen is unknown. Looked up from germline, CDR1 is SGHNT and CDR2 is YENEEA. Trimming stripped 3 bases from V and 0 bases from J, with 17 bases between. The CDR3 is made up of 18 amino acids. Repertoires were generated with immunoSEQ multiplex PCR, while TCRdb's copy carries only in-frame clones and drops some. The data hold 65,000 or so clones, with 80% to 90% observed a single time. The time point denotes: week 23, last vaccination. It was 300 ug of mutant IDH1 20-mer peptide that made up each vaccine dose, given with topical imiquimod. New WHO grade 3 or 4 astrocytomas that were IDH1-mutant and ATRX-lost had been found in donors. The sample is drawn from a study of a mutant IDH1 vaccine in newly diagnosed glioma.

This TCR was recovered from a man aged 25 to 40 with glioma. This chain uses TRBV11-3 with TRBJ2-2, with a weak D call TRBD2 (5 bases). The sample here was PBMCs, taken from a glioma patient whose treatment included an IDH1 peptide vaccine. CDR3: CASSLRAAARSNTGELFF. Written as DNA, the CDR3 is TGTGCCAGCAGCTTGAGGGCGGCAGCAAGATCGAACACCGGGGAGCTGTTTTTT.